This T cell receptor (beta chain) is from a study of CD8 T cells in ankylosing spondylitis. Study-level results: Reported data indicate significant enrichment of disease-linked clones within matched ankylosing spondylitis synovial fluid. What seemed typical of ankylosing spondylitis blood was a TCR beta motif built from several highly homologous variants.

The CDR3 spans 11 residues. Germline loops: CDR1 SNHLY, CDR2 FYNNEI. V was clipped by 7 bases and J by 8 bases, with 9 bases between them. For TCR beta, libraries came from quantitative 5'-RACE with molecular barcodes. TCRdb reanalysed the 5' RACE reads using MiXCR and keeps one entry per CDR3 protein. Of about 500,000 distinct CDR3 sequences listed, roughly 13% are singletons. Comments on this clonotype: Antigen specificity is unknown.

The sequence derives from a male donor with ankylosing spondylitis. Sequencing was carried out using blood, either unsorted or a sorted T cell fraction (not recorded which). The chain has TRBV2 and TRBJ2-1; D perhaps matches TRBD1 (5 bases). CDR3 region: CASKGEYEQFF. The CDR3 region has the DNA TGTGCCAGCAAAGGGGAATATGAGCAGTTCTTC.